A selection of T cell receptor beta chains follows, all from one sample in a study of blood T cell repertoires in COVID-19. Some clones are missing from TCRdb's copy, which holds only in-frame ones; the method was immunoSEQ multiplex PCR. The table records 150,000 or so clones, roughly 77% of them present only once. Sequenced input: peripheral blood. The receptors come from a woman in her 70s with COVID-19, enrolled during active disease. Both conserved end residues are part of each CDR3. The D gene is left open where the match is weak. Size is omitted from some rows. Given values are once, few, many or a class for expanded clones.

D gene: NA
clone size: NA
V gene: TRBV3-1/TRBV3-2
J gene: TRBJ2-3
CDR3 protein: CASSQGFGRIDTDTQYF
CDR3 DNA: TGTGCCAGCAGCCAAGGTTTCGGCAGGATTGACACAGATACGCAGTATTTT

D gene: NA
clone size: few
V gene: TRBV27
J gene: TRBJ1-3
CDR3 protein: CASSLSGPGSGNTIYF
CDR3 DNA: TGTGCCAGCAGTTTATCTGGCCCTGGCTCTGGAAACACCATATATTTT

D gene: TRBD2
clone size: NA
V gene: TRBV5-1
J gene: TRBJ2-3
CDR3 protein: CASSLLASGGVTDTQYF
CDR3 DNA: TGCGCCAGCAGCTTGTTGGCTAGCGGGGGGGTCACAGATACGCAGTATTTT

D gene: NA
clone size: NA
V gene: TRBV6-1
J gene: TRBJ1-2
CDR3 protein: CASSDNLHRGDGYTF
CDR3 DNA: TGTGCCAGCAGTGACAACCTTCATCGGGGGGATGGCTACACCTTC

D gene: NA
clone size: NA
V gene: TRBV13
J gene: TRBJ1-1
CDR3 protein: CASSSGAGKRTEAFF
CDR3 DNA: TGTGCCAGCAGCTCGGGAGCGGGTAAAAGGACTGAAGCTTTCTTT

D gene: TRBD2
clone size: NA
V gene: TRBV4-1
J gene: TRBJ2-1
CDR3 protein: CASSHPRPGLADYNEQFF
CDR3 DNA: TGCGCCAGCAGCCACCCCCGGCCGGGACTAGCGGACTACAATGAGCAGTTCTTC

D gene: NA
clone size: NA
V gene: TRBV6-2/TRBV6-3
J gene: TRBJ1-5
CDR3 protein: CASSPGTRTLNQPQHF
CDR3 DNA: TGTGCCAGCAGTCCCGGGACACGGACTTTGAATCAGCCCCAGCATTTT

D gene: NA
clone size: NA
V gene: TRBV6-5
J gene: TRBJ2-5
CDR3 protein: CASRQGGETQYF
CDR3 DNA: TGTGCCAGCAGGCAAGGGGGAGAGACCCAGTACTTC

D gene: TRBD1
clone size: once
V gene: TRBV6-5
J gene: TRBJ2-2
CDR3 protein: CASRRDSWTGELFF
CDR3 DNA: TGTGCCAGCCGCAGGGACAGCTGGACCGGGGAGCTGTTTTTT

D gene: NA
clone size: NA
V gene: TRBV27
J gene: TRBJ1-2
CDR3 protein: CASTDLGGYGYTF
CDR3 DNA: TGTGCCAGCACTGATTTAGGGGGATATGGCTACACCTTC

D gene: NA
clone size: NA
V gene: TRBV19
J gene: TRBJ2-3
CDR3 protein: CASSISRTSTDTQYF
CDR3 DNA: TGTGCCAGTAGTATCTCGAGGACTAGCACAGATACGCAGTATTTT

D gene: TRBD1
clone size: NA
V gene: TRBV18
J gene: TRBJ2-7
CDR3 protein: CASSPPGTGGYEQYF
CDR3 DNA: TGTGCCAGCTCACCCCCCGGGACAGGGGGCTACGAGCAGTACTTC

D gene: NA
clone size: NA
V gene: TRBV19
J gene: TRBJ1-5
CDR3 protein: CASSIWRASNQPQHF
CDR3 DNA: TGTGCCAGTAGTATATGGAGGGCTAGCAATCAGCCCCAGCATTTT

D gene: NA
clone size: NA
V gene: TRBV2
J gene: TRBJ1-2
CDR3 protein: CASSGALGQGLIAGYTF
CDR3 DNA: TGTGCCAGCAGTGGGGCTCTAGGCCAGGGTTTAATCGCTGGCTACACCTTC

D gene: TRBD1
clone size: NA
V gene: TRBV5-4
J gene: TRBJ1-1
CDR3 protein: CASSLAGTANTEAFF
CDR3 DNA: TGTGCCAGCAGCTTGGCCGGGACAGCGAACACTGAAGCTTTCTTT

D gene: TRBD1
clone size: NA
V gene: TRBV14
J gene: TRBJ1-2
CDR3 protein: CASSLSQGAAYYGYTF
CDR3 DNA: TGTGCCAGCAGCCTATCTCAGGGGGCGGCATACTATGGCTACACCTTC

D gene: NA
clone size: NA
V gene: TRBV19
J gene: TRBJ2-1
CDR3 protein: CASSILADSSYNEQFF
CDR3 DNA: TGTGCCAGTAGTATTTTGGCGGATAGCTCCTACAATGAGCAGTTCTTC

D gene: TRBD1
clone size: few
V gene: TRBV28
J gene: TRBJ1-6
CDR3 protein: CASSSSGGSRSYNSPLHF
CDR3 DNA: TGTGCCAGCAGTTCCTCAGGGGGCAGTCGCTCCTATAATTCACCCCTCCACTTT

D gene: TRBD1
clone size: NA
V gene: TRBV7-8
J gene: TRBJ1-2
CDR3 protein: CASSHLGTGEQGGYTF
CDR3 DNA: TGTGCCAGCAGCCACTTGGGGACAGGGGAACAAGGTGGCTACACCTTC

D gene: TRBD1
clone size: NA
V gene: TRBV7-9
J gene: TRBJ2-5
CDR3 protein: CASSLTLTPGGAETQYF
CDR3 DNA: TGTGCCAGCAGTCTTACCCTCACTCCAGGGGGCGCGGAGACCCAGTACTTC

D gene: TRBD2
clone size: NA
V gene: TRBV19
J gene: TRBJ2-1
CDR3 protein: CASSIDISGVYNEQFF
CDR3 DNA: TGTGCCAGTAGTATAGATATTAGCGGGGTTTACAATGAGCAGTTCTTC

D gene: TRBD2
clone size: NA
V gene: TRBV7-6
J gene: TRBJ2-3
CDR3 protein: CASTVLIAGGQDTQYF
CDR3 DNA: TGTGCCAGCACCGTCTTAATAGCGGGGGGGCAAGATACGCAGTATTTT

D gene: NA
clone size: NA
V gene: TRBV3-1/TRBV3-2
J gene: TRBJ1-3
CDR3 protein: CASGGGVAGNTIYF
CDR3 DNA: TGTGCCAGCGGTGGGGGGGTCGCTGGAAACACCATATATTTT